The clone carrying this TCR beta chain was recorded at least ten times. These data are taken from a study of T cells in Graves' hyperthyroidism and ophthalmopathy. CDR1 SGHRS and CDR2 YFSETQ come from the germline V gene. This CDR3 is built from 15 residues. With 4 bases clipped from V and 10 bases from J, the junction kept 16 bases outside the gene matches. Newly diagnosed patients aged 18 to 65 had hyperthyroidism of under 2 months' duration. TCR beta CDR3 sequences were amplified from RNA transcripts. HTBI primers were the set used in a first-round RT-PCR of the TCR CDR3. TCRdb used MiXCR to reprocess the multiplex PCR reads, holding one entry per CDR3 protein. The sample holds about 480,000 distinct CDR3 sequences, roughly 14% seen once.

Sequencing used blood. The rearrangement joins TRBV5-1 to TRBJ2-5; 7 positions agree with TRBD2. The source is a young woman with Graves' hyperthyroidism. CDR3 sequence: CASSASGGPPRIQYF. CDR3 DNA: TGCGCCAGCAGCGCTTCGGGAGGCCCCCCAAGGATCCAGTACTTC.